Listed below are T cell receptor beta chains from one sample, sequenced in a study of T cell repertoires in cytomegalovirus infection. TCRdb recomputed calls from the reads with MiXCR, one row per CDR3 protein. Of hundreds of thousands of distinct CDR3 sequences in the sample, roughly 33% were seen once. Their recognized antigens are unknown. The sequencing here drew on cultured PBMCs, taken from culture after CMV antigen stimulation. These receptors were taken from a human donor in good health (CMV status not recorded). Some clones in this sample may be carry-over from other donors' samples. CDR3s include the opening cysteine and the closing phenylalanine or tryptophan. D genes are given only for firm matches. A row's size may be missing; if present it is once, few, many or a size class.

CDR3aa	CDR3nt	abundance	v_gene	d_gene	j_gene
CATSRDNLLQETQYF	TGTGCCACCAGCAGAGATAACCTACTTCAAGAGACCCAGTACTTC	.	TRBV15	.	TRBJ2-5
CASSYPSAKGNGELFF	TGTGCCAGCAGTTATCCCAGCGCGAAGGGTAACGGGGAGCTGTTTTTT	.	TRBV6-8	.	TRBJ2-2
CASSAGGRNTEAFF	TGTGCCAGCAGTGCCGGGGGCCGGAACACTGAAGCTTTCTTT	few	TRBV2	.	TRBJ1-1
CATENSGNTGELFF	TGTGCCACCGAAAATAGCGGGAACACCGGGGAGCTGTTTTTT	.	TRBV24-1	.	TRBJ2-2
CASSQRSGTIGSGDIQYF	TGCGCCAGCAGCCAAAGATCCGGGACGATAGGGAGCGGGGACATTCAGTACTTC	few	TRBV4-1	TRBD2	TRBJ2-4
CSACLGGSGVYTEAFF	TGCAGTGCTTGTTTAGGGGGTTCTGGGGTGTACACTGAAGCTTTCTTT	.	TRBV20-1	.	TRBJ1-1
CASSLRPSGGPPDTQYF	TGCGCCAGCAGCTTGAGGCCTAGCGGGGGCCCCCCAGATACGCAGTATTTT	.	TRBV5-1	TRBD2	TRBJ2-3
CSVWTGGNYGYTF	TGCAGCGTTTGGACAGGGGGCAACTATGGCTACACCTTC	few	TRBV29-1	TRBD1	TRBJ1-2
CASARSSYNSPLHF	TGCGCCAGCGCAAGGAGCTCCTATAATTCACCCCTCCACTTT	.	TRBV10-2	.	TRBJ1-6
CATSSPTLAQPQHF	TGTGCCACCAGCTCCCCCACGTTGGCTCAGCCCCAGCATTTT	.	TRBV15	.	TRBJ1-5
CASRRLAGGPYEQYF	TGTGCCAGCAGAAGACTAGCGGGAGGACCTTACGAGCAGTACTTC	few	TRBV6-2/TRBV6-3	TRBD2	TRBJ2-7
CASSPRDRSGHEQYF	TGTGCCAGCAGTCCCCGGGACAGGAGCGGCCACGAGCAGTACTTC	once	TRBV27	TRBD1	TRBJ2-7
CASSGQALNQPQHF	TGTGCCAGCAGCGGACAGGCCCTTAATCAGCCCCAGCATTTT	.	TRBV12-3/TRBV12-4	TRBD1	TRBJ1-5
CASSPGGQFGQPQHF	TGTGCCAGCAGCCCCGGAGGGCAATTTGGTCAGCCCCAGCATTTT	many	TRBV12-3/TRBV12-4	.	TRBJ1-5
CASSFPEREGVYEQYF	TGTGCCAGCAGCTTTCCCGAGCGGGAGGGGGTCTACGAGCAGTACTTC	few	TRBV5-3	TRBD2	TRBJ2-7
CASSLETGDEKLFF	TGTGCCAGCAGCTTAGAGACAGGGGATGAAAAACTGTTTTTT	few	TRBV7-2	TRBD1	TRBJ1-4
CASSRSPRDSSYNEQFF	TGCGCCAGCAGCCGCTCCCCTCGGGACTCGTCCTACAATGAGCAGTTCTTC	few	TRBV4-3	.	TRBJ2-1
CASSRGRSTNYGYTF	TGTGCCAGCAGCCGAGGGCGGTCAACTAACTATGGCTACACCTTC	.	TRBV11-1	.	TRBJ1-2
CASIRDVLETQYF	TGTGCCAGCATCCGGGACGTGCTGGAGACCCAGTACTTC	.	TRBV2	.	TRBJ2-5
CSALGTPKSNSPLHF	TGCAGTGCCTTAGGGACACCGAAGAGTAATTCACCCCTCCACTTT	.	TRBV20-1	.	TRBJ1-6
CASSPIGTSGYEQYF	TGTGCCAGCAGCCCCATCGGGACTAGCGGCTACGAGCAGTACTTC	few	TRBV6-1	TRBD2	TRBJ2-7
CASSLAGTGTSRYNEQFF	TGTGCCAGCAGCTTAGCAGGCACCGGGACTAGCAGATACAATGAGCAGTTCTTC	many	TRBV11-2	TRBD2	TRBJ2-1
CASSQSLIGGRTTDTQYF	TGTGCCAGCAGTCAAAGTCTTATTGGGGGGCGCACCACAGATACGCAGTATTTT	.	TRBV28	.	TRBJ2-3
CASSATMEAFF	TGTGCCAGCAGTGCCACCATGGAAGCTTTCTTT	.	TRBV2	.	TRBJ1-1
CASSFGGGFDTQYF	TGTGCCAGTAGTTTTGGCGGGGGCTTTGATACGCAGTATTTT	.	TRBV19	.	TRBJ2-3
CASTLISGGAYEQYF	TGTGCCAGCACCCTAATTAGCGGGGGGGCTTACGAGCAGTACTTC	.	TRBV27	TRBD2	TRBJ2-7
CASRPQGAINQPQHF	TGTGCCAGCAGACCACAGGGGGCCATCAATCAGCCCCAGCATTTT	.	TRBV2	TRBD1	TRBJ1-5